This is a list of T cell receptor beta chains from one sample in a study of blood T cell repertoires in COVID-19. Clones were sequenced by immunoSEQ multiplex PCR, and TCRdb holds only the in-frame ones, with some missing. This table holds tens of thousands of clones, less than 90% found once. The sequencing sample was made of peripheral blood. The source is a human donor in a cohort sampled during active COVID-19. Each CDR3 is given with its conserved first and last residue. The order of the fields is CDR3 protein, V gene, CDR3 length, J gene.

CDR3aa: CASSLYTHQAGDYGYTF
v_gene: TRBV28
len: 17
j_gene: TRBJ1-2

CDR3aa: CASSRPGLAGATYEQYF
v_gene: TRBV18
len: 17
j_gene: TRBJ2-7

CDR3aa: CASRRTGTEAFF
v_gene: TRBV2
len: 12
j_gene: TRBJ1-1

CDR3aa: CASSPRDRGNIQYF
v_gene: TRBV18
len: 14
j_gene: TRBJ2-4

CDR3aa: CAIGTSGSDTQYF
v_gene: TRBV10-3
len: 13
j_gene: TRBJ2-3

CDR3aa: CASSPDRTYEQYF
v_gene: TRBV11-2
len: 13
j_gene: TRBJ2-7

CDR3aa: CASSLARRTLHF
v_gene: TRBV7-2
len: 12
j_gene: TRBJ1-6

CDR3aa: CATSSPGGVRETQYF
v_gene: TRBV15
len: 15
j_gene: TRBJ2-5

CDR3aa: CASSSTTAAWNTEAFF
v_gene: TRBV5-6
len: 16
j_gene: TRBJ1-1

CDR3aa: CASSQAGGRNSPLHF
v_gene: TRBV3-1/TRBV3-2
len: 15
j_gene: TRBJ1-6

CDR3aa: CASSQVTALGNQPQHF
v_gene: TRBV4-1
len: 16
j_gene: TRBJ1-5

CDR3aa: CASSQMRLAGGLEYF
v_gene: TRBV11-2
len: 15
j_gene: TRBJ2-3

CDR3aa: CASTGTGGTEAFF
v_gene: TRBV5-1
len: 13
j_gene: TRBJ1-1

CDR3aa: CASSRDRTQPQHF
v_gene: TRBV7-2
len: 13
j_gene: TRBJ1-5

CDR3aa: CASSPPAGDGYEQYF
v_gene: TRBV18
len: 15
j_gene: TRBJ2-7

CDR3aa: CASSVTPGLAGVTDTQYF
v_gene: TRBV9
len: 18
j_gene: TRBJ2-3

CDR3aa: CASSLRQRYEQYF
v_gene: TRBV7-8
len: 13
j_gene: TRBJ2-7

CDR3aa: CASSPRQAGGQKRNEQFF
v_gene: TRBV18
len: 18
j_gene: TRBJ2-1

CDR3aa: CAWSQGASQPQHF
v_gene: TRBV30
len: 13
j_gene: TRBJ1-5

CDR3aa: CATKPGTGSYEQYF
v_gene: TRBV19
len: 14
j_gene: TRBJ2-7

CDR3aa: CASSGGGQTNEKLFF
v_gene: TRBV28
len: 15
j_gene: TRBJ1-4

CDR3aa: CASSLKQANTEAFF
v_gene: TRBV7-8
len: 14
j_gene: TRBJ1-1

CDR3aa: CASSSGRLSTDTQYF
v_gene: TRBV7-9
len: 15
j_gene: TRBJ2-3

CDR3aa: CASSLGTGPYEQYF
v_gene: TRBV7-3
len: 14
j_gene: TRBJ2-7

CDR3aa: CASSSLGLAGVGGTQYF
v_gene: TRBV5-1
len: 17
j_gene: TRBJ2-5

CDR3aa: CASSEVAGGLYNEQFF
v_gene: TRBV19
len: 16
j_gene: TRBJ2-1

CDR3aa: CSVGTTRPGQGKSYEQYF
v_gene: TRBV29-1
len: 18
j_gene: TRBJ2-7

CDR3aa: CASSLTSGVPYEQYF
v_gene: TRBV5-1
len: 15
j_gene: TRBJ2-7

CDR3aa: CASSYTSGAYNEQFF
v_gene: TRBV7-9
len: 15
j_gene: TRBJ2-1

CDR3aa: CASSLSAGNLGEQYF
v_gene: TRBV28
len: 15
j_gene: TRBJ2-7

CDR3aa: CASSLSGAWNEQFF
v_gene: TRBV28
len: 14
j_gene: TRBJ2-1

CDR3aa: CASSSNPGQVGETQYF
v_gene: TRBV7-9
len: 16
j_gene: TRBJ2-5

CDR3aa: CASSSGTGTGSYNEQFF
v_gene: TRBV5-1
len: 17
j_gene: TRBJ2-1

CDR3aa: CASSFGTGKYSNQPQHF
v_gene: TRBV5-6
len: 17
j_gene: TRBJ1-5

CDR3aa: CASSLVPGGTDTQYF
v_gene: TRBV7-9
len: 15
j_gene: TRBJ2-3

CDR3aa: CASSSTGSDNSPLHF
v_gene: TRBV6-5
len: 15
j_gene: TRBJ1-6

CDR3aa: CASNLGGYNEQFF
v_gene: TRBV9
len: 13
j_gene: TRBJ2-1

CDR3aa: CASSLAWASYNSPLHF
v_gene: TRBV7-2
len: 16
j_gene: TRBJ1-6

CDR3aa: CASSDRRESRDTQYF
v_gene: TRBV9
len: 15
j_gene: TRBJ2-3

CDR3aa: CASSLGPGTGNGYTF
v_gene: TRBV5-4
len: 15
j_gene: TRBJ1-2

CDR3aa: CASSMPGGASQSIQYF
v_gene: TRBV19
len: 16
j_gene: TRBJ2-4

CDR3aa: CASSLKGAANYGYTF
v_gene: TRBV5-6
len: 15
j_gene: TRBJ1-2

CDR3aa: CASSQQGFANTGELFF
v_gene: TRBV5-1
len: 16
j_gene: TRBJ2-2

CDR3aa: CASSPVGDQETQYF
v_gene: TRBV5-1
len: 14
j_gene: TRBJ2-5

CDR3aa: CASSGSRSQGAYEQYF
v_gene: TRBV7-6
len: 16
j_gene: TRBJ2-7

CDR3aa: CASSHTRGIADTQYF
v_gene: TRBV6-6
len: 15
j_gene: TRBJ2-3

CDR3aa: CASSPTSGGDTQYF
v_gene: TRBV7-3
len: 14
j_gene: TRBJ2-3

CDR3aa: CASGLPGQETPYGYTF
v_gene: TRBV12-5
len: 16
j_gene: TRBJ1-2

CDR3aa: CASSLPYEQYF
v_gene: TRBV6-5
len: 11
j_gene: TRBJ2-7

CDR3aa: CAGHRPMDRVNTGELFF
v_gene: TRBV5-8
len: 17
j_gene: TRBJ2-2